Listed below are T cell receptor beta chains from one sample, sequenced in a study of human T cells and chemical hapten exposure. MiXCR, applied by TCRdb to the RACE reads, yields one record per CDR3 protein. The table has tens of thousands of distinct CDR3 sequences, about 9.2% seen once; the top ten hold 13% to 15%. The source material was whole blood, sampled in connection with sensitization to the hapten diphenylcyclopropenone (DPC). Receptor source: a woman in her 40s with alopecia areata. Some clones in this sample may be carry-over from other donors' samples. Each CDR3 is given with its conserved first and last residue. The order of the fields is D gene, clone size, V gene, J gene, CDR3 protein, CDR3 DNA. A D gene is named only where the DNA matches it firmly. The size entry is marked missing in some rows and otherwise reads once, few, many or a size class.

>NA|few|TRBV29-1|TRBJ2-2
CSVPTDTHTGELFF
TGCAGCGTTCCGACGGATACCCACACCGGGGAGCTGTTTTTT
>TRBD1|many|TRBV6-6|TRBJ2-3
CASSYADRGRSGTDTQYF
TGTGCCAGCAGTTACGCGGACAGGGGGCGATCAGGGACCGATACGCAGTATTTT
>NA|many|TRBV4-2|TRBJ1-2
CASSQERVRAGGKGGYTF
TGTGCCAGCAGCCAAGAACGAGTCCGCGCCGGGGGCAAGGGTGGCTACACCTTC
>NA|many|TRBV6-5|TRBJ2-5
CASSSRTGNQETQYF
TGTGCCAGCAGTTCCCGAACGGGGAACCAAGAGACCCAGTACTTC
>TRBD1|few|TRBV5-1|TRBJ1-1
CASSRQGNTEAFF
TGCGCCAGCAGCCGACAGGGGAACACTGAAGCTTTCTTT
>NA|many|TRBV14|TRBJ2-1
CASSQERKVRYNEQFF
TGTGCCAGCAGCCAAGAAAGGAAGGTCCGGTACAATGAGCAGTTCTTC
>TRBD1|many|TRBV6-2/TRBV6-3|TRBJ1-5
CASSDGTEQQPQHF
TGTGCCAGCAGTGACGGGACAGAGCAGCAGCCCCAGCATTTT
>NA|few|TRBV5-6|TRBJ2-3
CASSSAADTQYF
TGTGCCAGCAGCTCCGCAGCAGATACGCAGTATTTT
>NA|many|TRBV15|TRBJ2-5
CATSSQLGGGETQYF
TGTGCCACCAGCAGTCAACTGGGCGGAGGGGAGACCCAGTACTTC
>NA|few|TRBV7-2|TRBJ1-5
CASSLGGTQHF
TGTGCCAGCAGCTTAGGAGGAACCCAGCATTTT
>NA|NA|TRBV29-1|TRBJ2-3
CRPGGAGSTDTQYF
TGCAGACCAGGGGGAGCGGGGTCCACAGATACGCAGTATTTT